Below, one T cell receptor (beta chain) is given with its context. Its antigen remains unidentified. Primers: 52 TRBV forward and 13 TRBJ reverse. Sequenced by immunoSEQ multiplex PCR; TCRdb stores in-frame clones only, minus some. The table lists under 30,000 clones, roughly 88% of them singletons. The V gene's germline CDR1 is MNHNS and CDR2 SASEGT. Trimming stripped 3 bases from V and 2 bases from J, with 14 bases between. The CDR3 runs 15 residues. The data are from a study of regulatory T cells. Notes on the study in general: Hydrophobic residues at CDR3 positions 6 and 7 were enriched in conventional CD4+ T cells of CD3G-deficient patients. Regulatory T cells showed the strongest V-J pair restriction and V/J gene skewing among patient repertoires.

This receptor was taken from a child aged 10 to 17 with CD3G deficiency. Sequenced material: conventional CD4+ T cells sorted from blood. The chain recombines TRBV6-1 with TRBJ2-7; the D gene is possibly TRBD1 (5 bases). For the CDR3, the DNA is TGTGCCAGCAGTGAGCCCAGGGTGGGGACCTACGAGCAGTACTTC. This translates into CASSEPRVGTYEQYF.